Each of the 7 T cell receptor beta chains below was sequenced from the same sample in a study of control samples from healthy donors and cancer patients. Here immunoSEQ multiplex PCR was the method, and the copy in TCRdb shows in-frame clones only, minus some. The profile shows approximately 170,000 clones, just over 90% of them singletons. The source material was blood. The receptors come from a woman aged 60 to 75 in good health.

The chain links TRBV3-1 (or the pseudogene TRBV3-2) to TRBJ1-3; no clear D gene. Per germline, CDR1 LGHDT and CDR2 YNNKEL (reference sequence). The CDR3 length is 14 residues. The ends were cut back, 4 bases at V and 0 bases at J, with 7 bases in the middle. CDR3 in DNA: TGTGCCAGCAGCCTCTCCTACTCTGGAAACACCATATATTTT. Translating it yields CASSLSYSGNTIYF.

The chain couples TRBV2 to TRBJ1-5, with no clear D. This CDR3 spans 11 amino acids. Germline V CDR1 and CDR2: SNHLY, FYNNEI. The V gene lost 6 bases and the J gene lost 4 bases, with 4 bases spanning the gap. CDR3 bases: TGTGCCAGCAGGGCTAATCAGCCCCAGCATTTT. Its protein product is CASRANQPQHF.

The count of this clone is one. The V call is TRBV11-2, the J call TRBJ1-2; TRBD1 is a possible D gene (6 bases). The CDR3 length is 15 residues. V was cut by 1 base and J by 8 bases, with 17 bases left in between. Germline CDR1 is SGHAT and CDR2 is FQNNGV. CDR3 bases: TGTGCCAGCAGCTTAGTTTCCGGGGGGCTACGAGGCTACACCTTC. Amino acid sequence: CASSLVSGGLRGYTF.

CDR3 sequence reads: CASSAYSGAQGPQHF. In nucleotides, the CDR3 is TGTGCCAGCAGCGCATATTCAGGGGCCCAAGGGCCCCAGCATTTT. The J gene is TRBJ1-5, the V gene TRBV9; D perhaps matches TRBD1 (6 bases). V was trimmed by 3 bases and J by 9 bases, leaving 19 bases between them. The CDR3 covers 15 residues. CDR1 is SGDLS and CDR2 is YYNGEE in the germline V gene.

The CDR3 loop is CASSQTLGTGELFF. CDR3 sequence (DNA): TGCGCCAGCAGCCAAACTCTGGGGACCGGGGAGCTGTTTTTT. V usage is TRBV5-1 and J usage is TRBJ2-2, with unresolved D. V was shortened by 4 bases and J by 5 bases, with 12 bases between the two germline ends. The CDR3 is 14 amino acids. Looked up from germline, CDR1 is SGHRS and CDR2 is YFSETQ.

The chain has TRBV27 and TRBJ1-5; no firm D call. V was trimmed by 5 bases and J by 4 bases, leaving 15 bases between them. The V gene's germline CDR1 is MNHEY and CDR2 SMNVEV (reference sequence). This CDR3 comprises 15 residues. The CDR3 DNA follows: TGTGCCAGCAGTCCCAGCCAGGTCAGAAATCAGCCCCAGCATTTT. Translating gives CASSPSQVRNQPQHF.

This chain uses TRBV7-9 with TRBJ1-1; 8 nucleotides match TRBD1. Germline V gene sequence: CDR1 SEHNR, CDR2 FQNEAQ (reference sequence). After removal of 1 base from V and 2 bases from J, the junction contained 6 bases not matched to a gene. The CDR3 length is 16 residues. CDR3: CASSLGSGTGNTEAFF. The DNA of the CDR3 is TGTGCCAGCAGCTTAGGGTCGGGGACAGGTAACACTGAAGCTTTCTTT.